This T cell receptor (beta chain) emerged from a study of brain T cells in children with intractable seizures. Study observations and caveats: Patients' HCMV serostatus was unknown; virus specificity rests on CDR3 similarity alone. Absence of clones before surgery may stem from lower sequencing depth.

TCRdb's copy holds only in-frame clones and misses some; the assay was immunoSEQ multiplex PCR. The sample includes tens of thousands of clones, roughly 95% of them seen just once. Of note for this clone: Antigen specificity is unknown.

Only cases whose brain tissue showed the highest T cell transcript signatures were sequenced. Patients received at least one anti-epileptic drug before surgery. This CDR3 has 13 residues. CDR1 SGDLS and CDR2 YYNGEE come from the germline V gene. Trimming cost V 1 base and J 7 bases, with 8 bases left between them. This sequence was found in a boy under two years old with focal cortical dysplasia and intractable seizures. This chain connects TRBV9 to TRBJ2-2; D ambiguous. This specimen consisted of peripheral blood, obtained at surgery. CDR3 in amino acids: CASSVKRVGELFF. The CDR3 DNA reads TGTGCCAGCAGCGTAAAGCGAGTCGGGGAGCTGTTTTTT.